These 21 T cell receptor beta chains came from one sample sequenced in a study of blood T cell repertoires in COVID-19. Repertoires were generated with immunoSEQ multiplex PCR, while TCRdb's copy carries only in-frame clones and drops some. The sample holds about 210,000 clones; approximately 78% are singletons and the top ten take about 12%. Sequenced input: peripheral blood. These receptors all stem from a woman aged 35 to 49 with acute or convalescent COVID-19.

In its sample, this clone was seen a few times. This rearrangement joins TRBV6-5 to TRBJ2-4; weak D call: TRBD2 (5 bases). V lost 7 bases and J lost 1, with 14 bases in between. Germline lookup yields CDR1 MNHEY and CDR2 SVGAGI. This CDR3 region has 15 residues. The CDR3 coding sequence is TGTGCCAGCAATACCTTCGAGGGCGCCAAAAACATTCAGTACTTC. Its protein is CASNTFEGAKNIQYF.

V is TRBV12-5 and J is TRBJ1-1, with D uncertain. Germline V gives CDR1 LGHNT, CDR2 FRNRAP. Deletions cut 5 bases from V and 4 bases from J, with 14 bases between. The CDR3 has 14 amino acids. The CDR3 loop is CASGRGALSTEAFF. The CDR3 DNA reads TGTGCTAGTGGTCGAGGAGCGCTTTCCACTGAAGCTTTCTTT.

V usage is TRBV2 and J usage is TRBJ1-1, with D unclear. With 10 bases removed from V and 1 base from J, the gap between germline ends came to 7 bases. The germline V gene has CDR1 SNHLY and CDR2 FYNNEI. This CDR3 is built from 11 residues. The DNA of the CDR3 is TGTGCCACGCGGGGGAACACTGAAGCTTTCTTT. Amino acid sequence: CATRGNTEAFF.

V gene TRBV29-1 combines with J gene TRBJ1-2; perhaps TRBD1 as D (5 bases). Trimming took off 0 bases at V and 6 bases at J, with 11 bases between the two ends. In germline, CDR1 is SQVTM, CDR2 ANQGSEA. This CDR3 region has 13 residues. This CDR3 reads CSVEDQEGDGYTF. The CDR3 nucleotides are TGCAGCGTTGAAGATCAGGAAGGGGATGGCTACACCTTC.

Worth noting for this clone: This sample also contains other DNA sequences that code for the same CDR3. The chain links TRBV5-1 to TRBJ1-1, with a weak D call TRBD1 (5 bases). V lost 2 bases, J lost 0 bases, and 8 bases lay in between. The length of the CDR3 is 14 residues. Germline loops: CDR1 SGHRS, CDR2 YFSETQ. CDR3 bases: TGCGCCAGCAGCTTTAGGGGATTGAACACTGAAGCTTTCTTT. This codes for CASSFRGLNTEAFF.

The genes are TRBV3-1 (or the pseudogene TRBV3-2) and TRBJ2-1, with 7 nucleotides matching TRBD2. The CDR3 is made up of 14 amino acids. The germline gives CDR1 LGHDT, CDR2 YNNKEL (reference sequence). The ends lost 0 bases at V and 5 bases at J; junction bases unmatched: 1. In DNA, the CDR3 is TGTGCCAGCAGCCAAGAAAGCGGGAACAATGAGCAGTTCTTC. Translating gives CASSQESGNNEQFF.

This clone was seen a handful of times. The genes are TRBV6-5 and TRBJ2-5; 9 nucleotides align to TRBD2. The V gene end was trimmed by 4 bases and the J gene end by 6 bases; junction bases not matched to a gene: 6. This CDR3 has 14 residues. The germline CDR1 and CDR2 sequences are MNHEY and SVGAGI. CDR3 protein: CASSFSGSLKTQYF. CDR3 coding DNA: TGTGCCAGCAGTTTTAGCGGGAGTTTGAAGACCCAGTACTTC.

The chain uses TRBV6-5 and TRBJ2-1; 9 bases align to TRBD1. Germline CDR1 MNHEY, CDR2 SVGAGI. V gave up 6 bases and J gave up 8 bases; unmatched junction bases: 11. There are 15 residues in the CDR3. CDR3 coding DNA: TGTGCCAGCAGGGACCCGACAGGGGGAAGATATGAGCAGTTCTTC. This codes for CASRDPTGGRYEQFF.

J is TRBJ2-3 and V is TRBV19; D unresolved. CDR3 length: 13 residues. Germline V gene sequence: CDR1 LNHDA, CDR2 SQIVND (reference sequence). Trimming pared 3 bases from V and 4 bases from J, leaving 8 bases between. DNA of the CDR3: TGTGCCAGTAGTATTAATCGGGCAGATACGCAGTATTTT. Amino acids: CASSINRADTQYF. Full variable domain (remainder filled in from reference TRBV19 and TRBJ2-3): DGGITQSPKYLFRKEGQNVTLSCEQNLNHDAMYWYRQDPGQGLRLIYYSQIVNDFQKGDIAEGYSVSREKKESFPLTVTSAQKNPTAFYLCASSINRADTQYFGPGTRLTVL.

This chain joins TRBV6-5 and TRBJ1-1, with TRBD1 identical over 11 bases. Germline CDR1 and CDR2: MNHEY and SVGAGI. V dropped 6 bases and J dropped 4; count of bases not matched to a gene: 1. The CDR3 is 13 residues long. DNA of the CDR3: TGTGCCAGCAGGGACAGGGGGCTCACTGAAGCTTTCTTT. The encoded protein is CASRDRGLTEAFF.

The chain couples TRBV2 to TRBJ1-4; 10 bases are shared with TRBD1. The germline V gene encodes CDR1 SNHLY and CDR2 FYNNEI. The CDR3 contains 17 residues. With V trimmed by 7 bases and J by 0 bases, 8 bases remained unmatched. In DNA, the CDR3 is TGTGCCAGCATGATGGGACAGGGGTTTTCAACTAATGAAAAACTGTTTTTT. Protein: CASMMGQGFSTNEKLFF.

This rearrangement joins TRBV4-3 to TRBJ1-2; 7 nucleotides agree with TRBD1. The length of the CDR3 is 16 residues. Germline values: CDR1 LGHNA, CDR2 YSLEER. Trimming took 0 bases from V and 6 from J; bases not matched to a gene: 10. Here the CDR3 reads CASSQDLAGGRDGYTF. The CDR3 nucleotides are TGCGCCAGCAGCCAAGATTTGGCAGGGGGAAGGGATGGCTACACCTTC.

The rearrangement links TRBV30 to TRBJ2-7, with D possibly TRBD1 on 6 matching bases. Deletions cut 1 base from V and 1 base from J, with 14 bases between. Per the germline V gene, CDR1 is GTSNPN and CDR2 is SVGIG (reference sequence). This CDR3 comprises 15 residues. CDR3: CAWSADRHASYEQYF. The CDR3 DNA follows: TGTGCCTGGAGTGCAGACAGGCACGCATCCTACGAGCAGTACTTC.

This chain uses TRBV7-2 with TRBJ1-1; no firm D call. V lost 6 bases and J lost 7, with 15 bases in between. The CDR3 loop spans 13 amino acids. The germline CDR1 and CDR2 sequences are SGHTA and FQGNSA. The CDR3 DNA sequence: TGTGCCAGCAGTTATGCGGGTTTCGGTGAAGCTTTCTTT. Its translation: CASSYAGFGEAFF.

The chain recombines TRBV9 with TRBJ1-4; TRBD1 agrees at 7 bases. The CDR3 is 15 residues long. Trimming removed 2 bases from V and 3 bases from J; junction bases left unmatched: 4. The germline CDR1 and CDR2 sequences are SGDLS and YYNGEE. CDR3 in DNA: TGTGCCAGCAGCGTCGGGGGACAGCCTAATGAAAAACTGTTTTTT. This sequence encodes CASSVGGQPNEKLFF.

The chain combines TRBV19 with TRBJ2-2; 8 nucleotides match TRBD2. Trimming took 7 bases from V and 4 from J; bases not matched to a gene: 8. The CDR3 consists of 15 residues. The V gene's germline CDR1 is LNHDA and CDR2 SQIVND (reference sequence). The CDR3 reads CASIRGGGGTGELFF. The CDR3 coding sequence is TGTGCCAGTATCCGGGGGGGCGGGGGCACCGGGGAGCTGTTTTTT.

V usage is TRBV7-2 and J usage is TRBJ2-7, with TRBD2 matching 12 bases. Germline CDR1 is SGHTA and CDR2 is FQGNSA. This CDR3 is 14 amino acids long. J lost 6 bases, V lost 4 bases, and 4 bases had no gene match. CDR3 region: CASSSRTSGIEQYF. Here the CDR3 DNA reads TGTGCCAGCAGCTCTCGGACTAGCGGGATCGAGCAGTACTTC.

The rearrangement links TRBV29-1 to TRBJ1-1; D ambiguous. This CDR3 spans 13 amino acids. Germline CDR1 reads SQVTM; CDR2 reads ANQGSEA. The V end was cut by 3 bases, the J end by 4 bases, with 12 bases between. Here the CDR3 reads CSVDEGGGTEAFF. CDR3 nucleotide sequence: TGCAGCGTTGATGAGGGAGGTGGCACTGAAGCTTTCTTT.

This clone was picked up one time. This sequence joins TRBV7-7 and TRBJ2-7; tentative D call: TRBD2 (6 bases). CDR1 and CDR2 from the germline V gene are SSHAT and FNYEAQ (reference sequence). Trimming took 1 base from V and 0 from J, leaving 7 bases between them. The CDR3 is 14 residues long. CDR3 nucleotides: TGTGCCAGCAGCTTAGACGGGAGCTCCTACGAGCAGTACTTC. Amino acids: CASSLDGSSYEQYF.

CDR3 sequence (DNA): TGTGCCAGCTCACCCCCGGCCAGGGCGGGGGAAAAACTGTTTTTT. Translating it yields CASSPPARAGEKLFF. The rearrangement uses TRBV18 and TRBJ1-4; possibly TRBD1 for D (5 bases). The V gene's germline CDR1 is KGHSH and CDR2 LQKENI. This CDR3 contains 15 residues. Trimming cost V 3 bases and J 8 bases, with 16 bases left between them.

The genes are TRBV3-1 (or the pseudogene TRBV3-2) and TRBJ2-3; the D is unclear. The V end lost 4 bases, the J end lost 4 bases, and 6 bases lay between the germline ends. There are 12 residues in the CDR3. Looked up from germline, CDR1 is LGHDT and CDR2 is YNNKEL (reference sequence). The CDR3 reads CASSPRSDTQYF. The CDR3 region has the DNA TGTGCCAGCAGCCCCCGGTCAGATACGCAGTATTTT.